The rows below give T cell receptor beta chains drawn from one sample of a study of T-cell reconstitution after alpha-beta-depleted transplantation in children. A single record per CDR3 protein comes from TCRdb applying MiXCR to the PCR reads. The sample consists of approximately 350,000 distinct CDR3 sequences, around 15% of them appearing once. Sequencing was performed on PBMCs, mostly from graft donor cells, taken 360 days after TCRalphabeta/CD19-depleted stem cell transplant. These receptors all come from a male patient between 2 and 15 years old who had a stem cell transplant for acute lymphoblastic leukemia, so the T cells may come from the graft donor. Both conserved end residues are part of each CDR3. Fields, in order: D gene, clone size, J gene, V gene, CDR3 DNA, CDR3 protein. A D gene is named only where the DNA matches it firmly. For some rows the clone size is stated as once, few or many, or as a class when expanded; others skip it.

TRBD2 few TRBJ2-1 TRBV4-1 TGCGCCAGCAGCCAAGTAGCGCTAGCGGGAGGGCGGGATGAGCAGTTCTTC CASSQVALAGGRDEQFF
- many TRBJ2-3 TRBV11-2 TGTGCCAGCAGCTTAGGAGAAGATACGCAGTATTTT CASSLGEDTQYF
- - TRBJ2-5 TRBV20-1 TGCAGTGCTACGAAGCTAAAGGAGACCCAGTACTTC CSATKLKETQYF
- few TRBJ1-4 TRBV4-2 TGTGCCAGCAGCCAAGATCTCAGGGTGTACTCTGAAAAACTGTTTTTT CASSQDLRVYSEKLFF
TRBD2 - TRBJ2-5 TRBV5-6 TGTGCCAGCAGCTTAATAGCGGGGAACCAAGAGACCCAGTACTTC CASSLIAGNQETQYF
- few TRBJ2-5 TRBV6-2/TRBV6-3 TGTGCCAGCAGCTTTCCTGGGCCCCAGTACTTC CASSFPGPQYF
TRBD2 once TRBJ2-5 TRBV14 TGTGCCAGCAGCCCTCTAGCGGGGGCTAAAGAGACCCAGTACTTC CASSPLAGAKETQYF
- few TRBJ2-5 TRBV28 TGTGCCAGCAGTTTTCGAGGACAGACCCAAGAGACCCAGTACTTC CASSFRGQTQETQYF
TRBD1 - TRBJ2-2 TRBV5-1 TGCGCCAGCAGCTTGGCGGCTACAGGGGACACCGGGGAGCTGTTTTTT CASSLAATGDTGELFF
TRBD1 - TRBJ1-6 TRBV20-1 TGCAGTGCTAGGCCCCGACAGGGACTTTCACCCCTCCACTTT CSARPRQGLSPLHF
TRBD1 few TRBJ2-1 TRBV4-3 TGCGCCAGCAGCCACCGGGACAGTAACTACAATGAGCAGTTCTTC CASSHRDSNYNEQFF
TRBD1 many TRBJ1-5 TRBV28 TGTGCCAGCAGTTTACAAGACAGGGCCAATCAGCCCCAGCATTTT CASSLQDRANQPQHF
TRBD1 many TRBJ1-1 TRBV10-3 TGTGCCATCGGGAGGACAGGGCGGGACACTGAAGCTTTCTTT CAIGRTGRDTEAFF
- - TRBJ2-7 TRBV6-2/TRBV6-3 TGTGCCAGCAGCAAACAGCTGGACGAGCAGTACTTC CASSKQLDEQYF
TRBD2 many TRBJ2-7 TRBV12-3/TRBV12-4 TGTGCCAGCAGCAACGGGACTAGCGGTTACGAGCAGTACTTC CASSNGTSGYEQYF
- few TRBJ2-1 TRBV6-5 TGTGCCAGCAGTTATAGGGGACCTCCAAATGAGCAGTTCTTC CASSYRGPPNEQFF
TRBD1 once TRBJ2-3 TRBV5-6 TGTGCCAGCAGCTTTATGGGGACAGTGGCAGATACGCAGTATTTT CASSFMGTVADTQYF
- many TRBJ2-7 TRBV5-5 TGTGCCAGCAGCTTGAGCCCCTGGGGATACGAGCAGTACTTC CASSLSPWGYEQYF
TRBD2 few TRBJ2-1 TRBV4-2 TGTGCCAGCAGCCAAGACTTGACTAGCGGGAGACACGAGCAGTTCTTC CASSQDLTSGRHEQFF
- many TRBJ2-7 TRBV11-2 TGTGCCAGCAGCTTAGGCGCAGGCCGCTACTTC CASSLGAGRYF
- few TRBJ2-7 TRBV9 TGTGCCAGCAGCGTAGGGCGGGGCCCCTACGAGCAGTACTTC CASSVGRGPYEQYF
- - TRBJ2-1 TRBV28 TGTGCCAGCACTCAATGGGGCAGGGGTAGCAATGAGCAGTTCTTC CASTQWGRGSNEQFF
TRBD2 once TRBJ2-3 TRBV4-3 TGCGCCAGCAGCCAGGCCTTAGGACTAGTCGTCTCGGCAGATACGCAGTATTTT CASSQALGLVVSADTQYF
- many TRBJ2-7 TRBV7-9 TGTGCCAGCAGCTTAGAACAGAGCTACGAGCAGTACTTC CASSLEQSYEQYF
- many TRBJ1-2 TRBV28 TGTGCCAGCAGTTTCCCAGGTTGGGGTGGCTACACCTTC CASSFPGWGGYTF